These 2 T cell receptor beta chains originate from one sample sequenced in a study of STAT5B mutations in CD4+ large granular lymphocyte leukemia. Some clones are missing from TCRdb's copy, which holds only in-frame ones; the method was immunoSEQ multiplex PCR. The data contain about 38,000 clones, 65% to 90% of them singletons. The specimen sequenced was CD4+ T cells from blood buffy coats. These receptors were taken from a human donor in good health.

The chain uses TRBV7-3 and TRBJ2-3; D ambiguous. Trimming took 5 bases from V and 6 from J, leaving 15 bases between them. Germline V gene data show CDR1 as SGHTA and CDR2 as FQGTGA. This CDR3 has 14 residues. CDR3 nucleotide sequence: TGTGCCAGCAGCCTAATGGCGGCCCCGGATACGCAGTATTTT. Its translation is CASSLMAAPDTQYF.

J is TRBJ2-7 and V is TRBV6-5, with D possibly matching TRBD1 (6 bases). The V gene lost 6 bases and the J gene lost 4 bases, with 16 bases spanning the gap. The CDR3 has 14 residues. The V gene's germline CDR1 is MNHEY and CDR2 SVGAGI. The CDR3 DNA reads as TGTGCCAGCAGCCGAACTTCAGGGGTTTACGAGCAGTACTTC. Its translation is CASSRTSGVYEQYF.